The 4 T cell receptor beta chains below were found in one sample sequenced in a study of blood T cell repertoires in COVID-19. Using immunoSEQ multiplex PCR, the repertoire was profiled, and TCRdb retains in-frame clones only, with some absent. The table lists around 180,000 clones, less than 90% of them singletons, with 20% to 30% in the top ten. The sequenced sample consisted of peripheral blood. Receptors were obtained from a man aged 55 to 70 with acute or convalescent COVID-19.

This clone was seen a single time. The chain carries TRBV29-1 and TRBJ2-3; TRBD2 matches 7 bases. The CDR3 extends over 13 amino acids. The germline gives CDR1 SQVTM, CDR2 ANQGSEA. Trimming cost V 5 bases and J 3 bases; bases outside gene matches: 5. For the CDR3, the DNA is TGCAGCGTTCCCCCAGCGGGGACAGATACGCAGTATTTT. Protein product: CSVPPAGTDTQYF.

The chain combines TRBV5-1 with TRBJ1-4; the match to TRBD1 covers 9 bases. V shed 4 bases, J shed 8 bases, and the junction held 6 bases outside the gene matches. This CDR3 spans 14 amino acids. Looked up from germline, CDR1 is SGHRS and CDR2 is YFSETQ. CDR3 sequence (DNA): TGCGCCAGCAGCAGGGACAGGGTTGTGGAAAAACTGTTTTTT. Translation gives CASSRDRVVEKLFF. The full variable domain, in which reference TRBV5-1 and TRBJ1-4 provide the parts outside the CDR3, is KAGVTQTPRYLIKTRGQQVTLSCSPISGHRSVSWYQQTPGQGLQFLFEYFSETQRNKGNFPGRFSGRQFSNSRSEMNVSTLELGDSALYLCASSRDRVVEKLFFGSGTQLSVL.

This sequence joins TRBV9 and TRBJ2-7; no clear D gene. Germline lookup yields CDR1 SGDLS and CDR2 YYNGEE. The CDR3 has 13 residues. Between the trimmed V and J ends, which lost 4 bases and 6 bases, there was a span of 14 bases. The CDR3: CASSLRAYSEQYV. The CDR3 DNA is TGTGCCAGCAGCTTAAGAGCTTACAGCGAGCAGTACGTC.

A word on this clone: In this CDR3 the conserved last residue, phenylalanine or tryptophan, is missing, so a read error is likely. Because the CDR3's place on the DNA is in doubt, the DNA is left out and the CDR3 is given as listed by TCRdb. The rearrangement joins TRBV5-1 to TRBJ2-3; the table's D call TRBD1 went unverified against the DNA. Both ends counted, the CDR3 spans 13 residues. Germline-derived CDR1 and CDR2 are SGHRS and YFSETQ. The chain's CDR3 is CASSLEGTGRRAL.